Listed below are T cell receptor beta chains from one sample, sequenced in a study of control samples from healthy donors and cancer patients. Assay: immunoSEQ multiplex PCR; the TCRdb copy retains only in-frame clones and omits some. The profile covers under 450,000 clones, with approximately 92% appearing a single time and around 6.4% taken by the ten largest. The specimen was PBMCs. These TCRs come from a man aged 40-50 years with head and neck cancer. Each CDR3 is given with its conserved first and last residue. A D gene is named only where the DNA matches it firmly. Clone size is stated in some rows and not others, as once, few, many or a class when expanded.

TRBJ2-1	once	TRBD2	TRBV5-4	CASSSTLPPGLAGNEQFF	TGTGCCAGCAGCTCGACCCTCCCACCGGGACTAGCGGGAAATGAGCAGTTCTTC
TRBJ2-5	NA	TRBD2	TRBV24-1	CATSDPTSGIETQYF	TGTGCCACCAGTGATCCGACTAGCGGGATTGAGACCCAGTACTTC
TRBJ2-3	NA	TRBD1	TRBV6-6	CASKDRSFPDTQYF	TGTGCCAGCAAGGACAGGTCTTTCCCAGATACGCAGTATTTT
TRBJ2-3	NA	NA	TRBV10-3	CAISPSESTDTQYF	TGTGCCATCAGTCCTAGCGAAAGCACAGATACGCAGTATTTT
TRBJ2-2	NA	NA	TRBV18	CASSPVGSGELFF	TGTGCCAGCTCACCCGTGGGGTCCGGGGAGCTGTTTTTT
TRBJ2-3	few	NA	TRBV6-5	CASSYLSSTDTQYF	TGTGCCAGCAGTTACCTGTCTAGCACAGATACGCAGTATTTT
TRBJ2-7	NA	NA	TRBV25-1	CASSEAAGHEQYF	TGTGCCAGCAGTGAAGCGGCAGGGCACGAGCAGTACTTC
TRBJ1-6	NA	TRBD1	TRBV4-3	CASSQDYRGNSPLHF	TGCGCCAGCAGCCAAGATTACAGGGGTAATTCACCCCTCCACTTT
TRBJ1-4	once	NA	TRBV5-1	CASSTVLATTNEKLFF	TGCGCCAGCAGCACGGTATTAGCGACTACTAATGAAAAACTGTTTTTT
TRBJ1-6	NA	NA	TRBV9	CASSVAGSNSPLHF	TGTGCCAGCAGCGTAGCTGGTAGTAATTCACCCCTCCACTTT
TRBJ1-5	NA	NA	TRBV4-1	CASSSGGAVGDQPQHF	TGCGCCAGCAGCTCCGGCGGGGCCGTGGGGGATCAGCCCCAGCATTTT
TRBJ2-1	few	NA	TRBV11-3	CASSLTSGAGGYNEQFF	TGTGCCAGCAGCTTGACGAGCGGGGCAGGGGGTTACAATGAGCAGTTCTTC
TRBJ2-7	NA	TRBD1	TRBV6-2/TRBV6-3	CASSYSLGGEEQYF	TGTGCCAGCAGTTACTCGTTAGGGGGCGAGGAGCAGTACTTC
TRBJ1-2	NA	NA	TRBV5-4	CASSPEGNYGYTF	TGTGCCAGCAGCCCTGAGGGCAACTATGGCTACACCTTC
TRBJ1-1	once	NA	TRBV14	CATSRGGVTEAFF	TGTGCTACAAGCCGGGGCGGGGTAACTGAAGCTTTCTTT
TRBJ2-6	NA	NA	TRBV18	CASSPMMAVGGANVLTF	TGTGCCAGCTCACCGATGATGGCGGTTGGTGGGGCCAACGTCCTGACTTTC
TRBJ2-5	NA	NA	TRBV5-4	CASSLEPRETQYF	TGTGCCAGCAGCCTGGAGCCCAGGGAGACCCAGTACTTC
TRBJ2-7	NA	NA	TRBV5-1	CASSREITYEQYF	TGCGCCAGCAGCCGTGAGATTACCTACGAGCAGTACTTC
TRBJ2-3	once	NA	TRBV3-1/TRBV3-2	CASRRWDTSTDTQYF	TGTGCCAGCCGCCGTTGGGACACGAGCACAGATACGCAGTATTTT
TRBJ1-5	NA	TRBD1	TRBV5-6	CASSRDRGLQPQHF	TGTGCCAGCAGCAGGGACAGGGGGCTTCAGCCCCAGCATTTT
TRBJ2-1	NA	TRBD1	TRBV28	CASSGTGGYNEQFF	TGTGCCAGCAGCGGGACAGGAGGATACAATGAGCAGTTCTTC
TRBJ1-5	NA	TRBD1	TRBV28	CASSLRDRGLNQPQHF	TGTGCCAGCAGTTTACGTGACAGGGGGCTTAATCAGCCCCAGCATTTT
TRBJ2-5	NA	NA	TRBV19	CASSILGVQETQYF	TGTGCCAGTAGTATCTTAGGGGTTCAAGAGACCCAGTACTTC
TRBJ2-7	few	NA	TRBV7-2	CASSLRGADEQYF	TGTGCCAGCAGCTTACGAGGGGCGGACGAGCAGTACTTC
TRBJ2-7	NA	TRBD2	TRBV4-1	CASSQTRALTSGHSYEQYF	TGCGCCAGCAGCCAAACCCGGGCCCTGACTAGCGGGCACTCCTACGAGCAGTACTTC
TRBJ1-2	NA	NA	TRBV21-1	CASSKVRGRYTF	TGTGCCAGCAGCAAAGTTAGGGGCCGCTACACCTTC
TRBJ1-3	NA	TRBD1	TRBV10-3	CAISGQGANDGNTIYF	TGTGCCATCAGTGGACAGGGGGCAAACGATGGAAACACCATATATTTT
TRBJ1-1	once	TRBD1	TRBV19	CASSIAHVGQVNTEAFF	TGTGCCAGTAGTATAGCTCATGTTGGACAGGTGAACACTGAAGCTTTCTTT
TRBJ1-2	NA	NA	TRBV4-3	CASSQEFLGDYGYTF	TGCGCCAGCAGCCAAGAATTCCTGGGAGACTATGGCTACACCTTC
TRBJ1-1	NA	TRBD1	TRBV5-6	CASSSDTGVGTEAFF	TGTGCCAGCAGTTCCGACACAGGGGTTGGCACTGAAGCTTTCTTT
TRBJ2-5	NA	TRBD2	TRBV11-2	CASSYISGGETQYF	TGTGCCAGCAGCTATATTTCGGGAGGAGAGACCCAGTACTTC
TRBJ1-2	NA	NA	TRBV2	CASSDPGASYGYTF	TGTGCCAGCAGTGACCCAGGGGCATCCTATGGCTACACCTTC
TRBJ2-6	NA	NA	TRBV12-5	CASGLVQSGSGANVLTF	TGTGCTAGTGGTTTGGTACAAAGTGGCTCTGGGGCCAACGTCCTGACTTTC
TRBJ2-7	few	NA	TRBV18	CASSPRFDSSYEQYF	TGTGCCAGCTCACCAAGGTTTGACAGTTCCTACGAGCAGTACTTC
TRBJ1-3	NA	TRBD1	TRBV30	CAWSAGQGAHTIYF	TGTGCCTGGAGTGCTGGACAGGGCGCGCACACCATATATTTT
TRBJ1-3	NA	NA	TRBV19	CGSQRDVGNTIYF	TGTGGCTCCCAGCGGGATGTTGGAAACACCATATATTTT
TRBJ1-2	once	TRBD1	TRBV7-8	CASSPRDRVYGYTF	TGTGCCAGCAGCCCCCGGGACAGAGTCTATGGCTACACCTTC
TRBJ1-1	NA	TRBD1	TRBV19	CASSVDRGGTEAFF	TGTGCCAGTAGTGTAGACAGGGGTGGCACTGAAGCTTTCTTT
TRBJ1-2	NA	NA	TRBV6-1	CASSERSQGEGYTF	TGTGCCAGCAGTGAAAGGAGTCAGGGTGAAGGCTACACCTTC
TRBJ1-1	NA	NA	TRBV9	CASTPVGGGRSEAFF	TGTGCCAGCACCCCGGTAGGAGGGGGGAGGTCTGAAGCTTTCTTT
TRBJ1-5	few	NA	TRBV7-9	CASSLGVAGAGGQHF	TGTGCCAGCAGCTTAGGGGTTGCGGGAGCCGGTGGGCAGCATTTT
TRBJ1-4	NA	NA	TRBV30	CAWSEAEKLFF	TGTGCCTGGAGTGAGGCGGAAAAACTGTTTTTT
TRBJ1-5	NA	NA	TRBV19	CASSIGGRGNQPQHF	TGTGCCAGTAGTATAGGGGGGCGCGGCAATCAGCCCCAGCATTTT
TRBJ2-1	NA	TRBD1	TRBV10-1	CASSQDRGNNEQFF	TGCGCCAGCAGTCAAGACAGGGGGAACAATGAGCAGTTCTTC
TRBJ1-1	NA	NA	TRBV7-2	CASSLVGSRTEAFF	TGTGCCAGCAGCTTAGTAGGCAGTAGGACTGAAGCTTTCTTT
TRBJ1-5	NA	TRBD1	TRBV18	CASSPDRGSNQPQHF	TGTGCCAGCTCACCAGACAGGGGAAGCAATCAGCCCCAGCATTTT
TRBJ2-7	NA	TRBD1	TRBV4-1	CASSQESGTVYEQYF	TGCGCCAGCAGCCAAGAAAGTGGGACAGTATACGAGCAGTACTTC
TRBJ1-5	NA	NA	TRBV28	CATMRPGSNQPQHF	TGTGCCACCATGCGACCCGGGAGCAATCAGCCCCAGCATTTT
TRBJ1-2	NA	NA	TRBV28	CASRPGQPSYGYTF	TGTGCCAGCCGCCCCGGACAGCCGTCCTATGGCTACACCTTC
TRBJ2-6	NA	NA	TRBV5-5	CASSLSYSLSGANVLTF	TGTGCCAGCAGCTTGTCGTACAGCCTTTCTGGGGCCAACGTCCTGACTTTC
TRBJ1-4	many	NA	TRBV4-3	CASSLARVASEKLFF	TGCGCCAGCAGCCTAGCCAGGGTGGCTAGTGAAAAACTGTTTTTT